This T cell receptor (beta chain) is from a study of spatial heterogeneity in lung cancer. Regarding the study as a whole: Intratumoral expanded alpha and beta TCR counts were found to track tumor mutation counts.

TCRdb re-called the 5' RACE reads with MiXCR, one entry per CDR3 protein. The data hold 9,000 to 10,000 distinct CDR3 sequences, with about 5.7% observed a single time. About this clonotype: Antigen specificity is unknown.

Germline values: CDR1 SEHNR, CDR2 FQNEAQ (reference sequence). Trimming took off 3 bases at V and 5 bases at J, with 11 bases between the two ends. The CDR3 contains 13 residues. The time point was: sample taken at primary tumor resection. The rearrangement links TRBV7-9 to TRBJ2-7; D is possibly TRBD1 (6 bases). The TCR was taken from a female donor with early-stage non-small cell lung cancer. The material was lung tumor tissue, obtained at surgery. The CDR3 loop reads CASSLGALDEQYF. CDR3 nucleotides: TGTGCCAGCAGCTTGGGGGCGCTTGACGAGCAGTACTTC.